The text below deals with one T cell receptor beta chain. This clone was recorded once. Its antigen is not yet known. No qualities accompany the bases; no much larger clone lies one base away. TCRbeta CDR3 regions were amplified from genomic DNA using the immunoSEQ Assay, a bias-controlled multiplex PCR. The source study handled its data this way. Within the assay, amplification of reference gene primers was used to estimate how many nucleated cells each sample contained. To quantify the absolute abundance of each unique TCRbeta CDR3 rearrangement, sequence reads were collapsed and filtered. For each sample, productive Simpson clonality was calculated as the square root of Simpson's diversity index across productive rearrangements. TCRdb holds this immuneACCESS table with in-frame rearrangements only. Some clones are missing; in checked studies, unresolved V genes explain under half, and the rest has no known cause. V and J calls and clone size come straight from that table; D and trimming were deduced from the DNA. The sample data list about 130,000 clones, and about 89% of these were observed just once. Jointly, the top ten make up 10% to 12% of the sample.

This entry comes from a study of blood T cell repertoires in COVID-19 (dated by TCRdb to the early 2020s). Background on the whole study: Samples covering the acute and convalescent phases of COVID-19 were provided by collaborators in the United States, Italy and Spain. A de-identified subject ID, COVID-19 status, age in years and sex were almost always included in the sample metadata. Subjects who had been exposed to COVID-19, were actively infected with it, or had recovered from it provided the deeply sampled blood TCRbeta repertoires that made up the dataset. A freely available public database, intended as a resource for researchers studying the immune response to SARS-CoV-2, is where the repertoires were released. Where available, HLA class I and class II types were taken from metadata supplied by the sample provider and were not determined by assay-based typing. Samples came from the ongoing ImmuneRACE study (first 160 participants) plus 1,254 subjects from 6 global collaborators. The material from the prospective study consisted of cDNA or gDNA derived from T cells, B-cell-depleted T cells, or PBMCs. General findings and caveats noted by the study authors: The quantity of clinical and demographic metadata differed by source and by participant and was supplied without curation.

One collaborating source in Seattle enrolled patients while the patients were actively infected and followed the patients over time throughout the course of disease. Collaborating institutions collected whole blood in K2EDTA tubes following their own protocols. For TCRbeta analysis, collaborator samples were shipped as frozen whole blood, as isolated PBMCs, or as DNA extracted from either sample type. This receptor was obtained from a woman aged 70-85 years with COVID-19, enrolled during active disease. Source material: peripheral blood.

The sequenced DNA: TGTGCCAGCAGTTTAGGTACAGGCCGCAATCAGCCCCAGCATTTT. This gives the protein CASSLGTGRNQPQHF. The chain was built from TRBV27 and TRBJ1-5, with TRBD1 tentatively as D gene (5 bases match). V is clipped by 2 bases and J by 2 bases, and the sequence between their germline boundaries is 10 bases long. Including cysteine and phenylalanine, the CDR3 has 15 amino acids. The read is trimmed to its CDR3 DNA, 45 bases read in frame from base 1. The germline V gene (reference sequence) supplies CDR1 MNHEY and CDR2 SMNVEV.